This record concerns one T cell receptor beta chain sequence. The antigen remains unidentified. TCRdb ran MiXCR on the RT-PCR reads and lists one entry per CDR3 protein. The sample has hundreds of thousands of distinct CDR3 sequences, under 9% seen once. This sample is part of a study of response to subunit inactivated influenza vaccine. General observations from the study: Seasonal influenza vaccination, on each occasion, was suggested by the authors to recruit few new T cells.

The material sequenced was PBMCs from blood, taken around 25 months after vaccination. The origin of this receptor is a man aged 45 to 70 who received an inactivated influenza vaccine.

CDR3 protein: CASAGPYEQYF. CDR3 nucleotides: TGTGCCAGCGCGGGACCCTACGAGCAGTACTTC. This chain uses TRBV6-5 with TRBJ2-7; D is perhaps TRBD2 (6 bases). With 8 bases removed from V and 2 bases from J, the gap between germline ends came to 7 bases. The germline V gene has CDR1 MNHEY and CDR2 SVGAGI. The CDR3 loop spans 11 amino acids.